This entry describes one TCR beta chain. The V segment lost 4 bases and the J segment 3 bases; nucleotides outside the gene matches: 1. The CDR3 runs to 12 residues. The germline gives CDR1 SQVTM, CDR2 ANQGSEA. Method: immunoSEQ multiplex PCR; TCRdb's copy keeps in-frame clones and lacks some. This sample yields approximately 89,000 clones, of which over 60% are seen a single time; roughly 45% belongs to the top ten. The data derive from a study of blood T cell repertoires in COVID-19. The specimen was peripheral blood. V usage is TRBV29-1 and J usage is TRBJ2-7, with 9 bases aligning to TRBD1. The source is a human donor in a cohort sampled during active COVID-19. The CDR3 here is CSVGTGVYEQYF. The CDR3 DNA is TGCAGCGTTGGGACAGGGGTCTACGAGCAGTACTTC.